This TCR beta chain was obtained from a study of cytomegalovirus exposure and HLA in healthy donors. This CDR3 is 14 amino acids long. V shed 5 bases and J shed 2 bases, with 11 bases lying between them. CDR1 is PRHDT, CDR2 FYEKMQ, per germline (reference sequence). Study results and caveats: In vitro testing confirmed a few CMV-associated chains as specific for CMV antigens.

Worth noting for this clone: Its antigen is unidentified.

The repertoire was sequenced with immunoSEQ multiplex PCR; TCRdb's copy has only in-frame clones and lacks some. The data show some 150,000 clones, with approximately 88% seen just once and 3% to 3.5% held by the top ten. Sequencing was carried out using PBMCs. This sequence originates from a woman aged 18-30 years in good health and CMV-seropositive. V gene TRBV13 combines with J gene TRBJ2-3; no firm D call. CDR3 amino acids: CASSPTPSTDTQYF. CDR3 DNA sequence: TGTGCCAGCAGCCCTACCCCGTCCACAGATACGCAGTATTTT.